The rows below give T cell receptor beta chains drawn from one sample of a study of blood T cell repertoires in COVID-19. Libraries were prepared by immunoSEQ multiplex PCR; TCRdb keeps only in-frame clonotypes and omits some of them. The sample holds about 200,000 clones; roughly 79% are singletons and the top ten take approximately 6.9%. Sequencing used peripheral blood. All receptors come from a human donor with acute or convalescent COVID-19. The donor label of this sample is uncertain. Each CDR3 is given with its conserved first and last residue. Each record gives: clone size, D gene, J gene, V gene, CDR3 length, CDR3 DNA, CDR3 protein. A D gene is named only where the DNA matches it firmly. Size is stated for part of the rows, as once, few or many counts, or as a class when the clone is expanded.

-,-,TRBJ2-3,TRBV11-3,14,TGTGCCAGCAGCTTCGGCAGGGGCACAGATACGCAGTATTTT,CASSFGRGTDTQYF
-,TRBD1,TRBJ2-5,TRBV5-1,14,TGCGCCAGCAGCTCGGGACAGGGGCAAGAGACCCAGTACTTC,CASSSGQGQETQYF
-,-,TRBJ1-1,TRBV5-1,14,TGCGCCAGCAGCCCTATCCGTGGGAACACTGAAGCTTTCTTT,CASSPIRGNTEAFF
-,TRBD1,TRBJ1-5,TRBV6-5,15,TGTGCCAGCAGTCCGATCACAGGGGGCGTTCAGCCCCAGCATTTT,CASSPITGGVQPQHF
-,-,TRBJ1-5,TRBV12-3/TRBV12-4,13,TGTGCCAGCAGTTCCAACAGGGCACAGCCCCAGCATTTT,CASSSNRAQPQHF
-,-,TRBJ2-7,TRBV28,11,TGTGCCAGCAGTACAGCCTACGAGCAGTACTTC,CASSTAYEQYF
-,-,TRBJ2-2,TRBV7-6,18,TGTGCCAGCAGCTCCTCCCCGGGGGACCAGCAGAACACCGGGGAGCTGTTTTTT,CASSSSPGDQQNTGELFF
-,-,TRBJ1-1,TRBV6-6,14,TGTGCCAGCAGTCACGACCCCGGGAGGACTGAAGCTTTCTTT,CASSHDPGRTEAFF
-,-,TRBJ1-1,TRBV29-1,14,TGCAGCGTTGAAATGGAGCTCATGAACACTGAAGCTTTCTTT,CSVEMELMNTEAFF
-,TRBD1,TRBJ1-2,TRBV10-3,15,TGTGCCACAGCATTGGGGACAGGGCCCAACTATGGCTACACCTTC,CATALGTGPNYGYTF
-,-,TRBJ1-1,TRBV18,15,TGTGCCAGCTCACCACCTAACAGGGAGAACACTGAAGCTTTCTTT,CASSPPNRENTEAFF
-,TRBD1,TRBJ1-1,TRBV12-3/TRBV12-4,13,TGTGCCAGCAGACTTCTTGGGACAGACGAAGCTTTCTTT,CASRLLGTDEAFF
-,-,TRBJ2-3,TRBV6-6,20,TGTGCCAGCAGTCCGTCCCCGGGACTTAGCGATGCCACAAGCACAGATACGCAGTATTTT,CASSPSPGLSDATSTDTQYF
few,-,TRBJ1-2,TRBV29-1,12,TGCAGCGTGATCTGGAGTAACTATGGCTACACCTTC,CSVIWSNYGYTF
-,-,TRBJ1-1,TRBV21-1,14,TGTGCCAGCAGCAAAGGTAGGAGGGGCACTGAAGCTTTCTTT,CASSKGRRGTEAFF
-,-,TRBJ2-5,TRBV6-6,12,TGTGCCAGCAGGGGCCCAAGCGAGACCCAGTACTTC,CASRGPSETQYF